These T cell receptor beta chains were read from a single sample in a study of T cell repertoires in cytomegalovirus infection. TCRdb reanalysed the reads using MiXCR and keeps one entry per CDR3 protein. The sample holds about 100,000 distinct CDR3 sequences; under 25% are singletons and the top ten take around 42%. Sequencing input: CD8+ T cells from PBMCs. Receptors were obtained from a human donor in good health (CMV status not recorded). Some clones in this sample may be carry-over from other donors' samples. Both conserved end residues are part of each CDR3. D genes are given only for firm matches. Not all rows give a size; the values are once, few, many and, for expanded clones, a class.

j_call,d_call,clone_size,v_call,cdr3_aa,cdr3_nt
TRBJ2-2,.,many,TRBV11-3,CASSLDPRSAGELFF,TGTGCCAGCAGCTTAGATCCTAGATCCGCCGGGGAGCTGTTTTTT
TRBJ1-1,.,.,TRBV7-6,CASSLWTENTEAFF,TGTGCCAGCAGCTTATGGACAGAAAACACTGAAGCTTTCTTT
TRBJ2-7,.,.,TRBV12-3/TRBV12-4,CATLRGDEQYF,TGTGCCACCCTTCGGGGCGACGAGCAGTACTTC
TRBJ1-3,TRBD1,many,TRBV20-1,CSARVRQGSGNTIYF,TGCAGTGCTAGAGTAAGACAGGGATCAGGAAACACCATATATTTT
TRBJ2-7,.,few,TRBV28,CASSVDRRGEQYF,TGTGCCAGCAGCGTGGACAGGAGGGGCGAGCAGTACTTC
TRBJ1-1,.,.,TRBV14,CASSPAGYEAFF,TGTGCCAGCAGCCCTGCCGGTTATGAAGCTTTCTTT
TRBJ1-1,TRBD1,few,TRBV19,CASSSRQGKNTEAFF,TGTGCCAGTAGCTCACGACAGGGGAAGAACACTGAAGCTTTCTTT
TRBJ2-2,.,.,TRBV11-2,CASSARINTGELFF,TGTGCCAGCAGCGCCCGCATAAACACCGGGGAGCTGTTTTTT
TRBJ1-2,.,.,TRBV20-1,CSARQGPYGYTF,TGCAGTGCTAGACAGGGCCCCTATGGCTACACCTTC
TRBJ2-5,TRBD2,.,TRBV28,CASSLSGGGAFQTQYF,TGTGCCAGCAGTTTATCGGGCGGGGGGGCCTTTCAGACCCAGTACTTC
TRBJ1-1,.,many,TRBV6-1,CASSSPGLNTEAFF,TGTGCCAGCAGTTCACCGGGGCTGAACACTGAAGCTTTCTTT
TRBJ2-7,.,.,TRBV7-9,CASSLGSLGEQYF,TGTGCCAGCAGCTTGGGTAGCCTGGGCGAGCAGTACTTC
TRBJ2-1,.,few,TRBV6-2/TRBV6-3,CASSWVNEQFF,TGTGCCAGCAGTTGGGTCAATGAGCAGTTCTTC
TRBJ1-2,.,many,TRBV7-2,CASSVQGSYGYTF,TGTGCCAGCAGCGTACAGGGTTCCTATGGCTACACCTTC
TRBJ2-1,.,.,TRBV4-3,CASSHQGSSYNEQFF,TGCGCCAGCAGCCACCAGGGCAGCTCCTACAATGAGCAGTTCTTC
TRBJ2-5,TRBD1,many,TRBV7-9,CASSPRTGEETQYF,TGTGCCAGCAGCCCCCGGACAGGGGAAGAGACCCAGTACTTC
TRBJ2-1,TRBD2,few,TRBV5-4,CASSLKTAGGHSEQFF,TGTGCCAGCAGCTTGAAGACAGCGGGGGGGCATAGTGAGCAGTTCTTC
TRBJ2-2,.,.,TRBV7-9,CASSYLNVGTANTGELFF,TGTGCCAGCAGCTATCTTAATGTAGGAACAGCGAACACCGGGGAGCTGTTTTTT
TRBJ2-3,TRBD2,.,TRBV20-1,CSVGGGTDTQYF,TGCAGTGTCGGGGGGGGCACAGATACGCAGTATTTT
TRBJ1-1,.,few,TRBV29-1,CSVAGSKNTEAFF,TGCAGCGTTGCTGGGAGTAAGAACACTGAAGCTTTCTTT
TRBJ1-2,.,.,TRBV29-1,CSVGTLLDSPSKGYTF,TGCAGCGTCGGGACCCTACTGGACAGCCCCTCCAAAGGCTACACCTTC
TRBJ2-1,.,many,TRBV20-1,CSARDTTHYNEQFF,TGCAGTGCTAGAGATACGACTCACTACAATGAGCAGTTCTTC
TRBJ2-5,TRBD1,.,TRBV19,CASSSWTGGEETQYF,TGTGCCAGTAGTTCATGGACAGGGGGCGAAGAGACCCAGTACTTC
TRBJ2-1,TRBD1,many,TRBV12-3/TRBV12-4,CASRSGTGAYNEQFF,TGTGCCAGCAGGTCCGGGACAGGGGCCTACAATGAGCAGTTCTTC
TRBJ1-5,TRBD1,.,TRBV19,CASTKGAYNQPQHF,TGTGCCAGTACTAAGGGGGCTTACAATCAGCCCCAGCATTTT
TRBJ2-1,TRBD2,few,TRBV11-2,CASSWVRGGLNEQFF,TGTGCCAGCAGCTGGGTGCGGGGGGGCTTAAATGAGCAGTTCTTC
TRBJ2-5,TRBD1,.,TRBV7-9,CASSLPRQGRETQYF,TGTGCCAGCAGCTTACCCCGACAGGGGCGAGAGACCCAGTACTTC
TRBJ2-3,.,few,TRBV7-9,CASSFPLRDTQYF,TGTGCCAGCAGCTTTCCGCTGAGAGATACGCAGTATTTT
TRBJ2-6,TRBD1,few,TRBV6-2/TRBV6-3,CASKHPPDRVGSWGANVLTF,TGTGCCAGCAAACACCCCCCGGACAGGGTAGGGTCGTGGGGGGCCAACGTCCTGACTTTC
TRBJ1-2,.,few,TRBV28,CASSLRYGYTF,TGTGCCAGCAGTTTACGATATGGCTACACCTTC
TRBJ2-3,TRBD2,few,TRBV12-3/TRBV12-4,CASSTTSGSDTQYF,TGTGCCAGCAGTACTACTAGCGGGAGCGATACGCAGTATTTT
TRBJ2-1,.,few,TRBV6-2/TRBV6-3,CAIGEVVGNEQFF,TGTGCCATCGGGGAGGTAGTGGGAAATGAGCAGTTCTTC
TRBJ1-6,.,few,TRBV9,CASSLRKGNSPLHF,TGTGCCAGCAGCCTGAGGAAGGGAAATTCACCCCTCCACTTT
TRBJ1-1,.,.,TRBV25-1,CASSESGDMNTEAFF,TGTGCCAGCAGTGAATCGGGAGATATGAACACTGAAGCTTTCTTT
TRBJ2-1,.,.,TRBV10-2,CASSLGVSSYNEQFF,TGCGCCAGCAGTCTCGGGGTGAGCTCCTACAATGAGCAGTTCTTC
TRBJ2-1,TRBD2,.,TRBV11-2,CANSYPGLASYNEQFF,TGTGCCAACAGCTATCCGGGACTAGCCTCCTACAATGAGCAGTTCTTC
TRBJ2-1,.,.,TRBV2,CASSEAFGGNEQFF,TGTGCCAGCAGTGAAGCTTTTGGGGGGAATGAGCAGTTCTTC
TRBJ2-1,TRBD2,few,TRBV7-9,CASSPRTSEEKHSYNEQFF,TGTGCCAGCAGCCCCAGGACTAGCGAGGAAAAGCACTCCTACAATGAGCAGTTCTTC
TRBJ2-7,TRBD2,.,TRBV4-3,CASSQDRGGTSYEQYF,TGCGCCAGCAGCCAAGACCGGGGGGGGACCTCCTACGAGCAGTACTTC
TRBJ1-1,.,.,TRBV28,CASSFSGAWGTEAFF,TGTGCCAGCAGTTTCTCGGGGGCGTGGGGCACTGAAGCTTTCTTT
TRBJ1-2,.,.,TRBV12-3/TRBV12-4,CASYERGYTF,TGTGCCAGCTACGAACGGGGCTACACCTTC
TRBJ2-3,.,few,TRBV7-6,CASSHSGTSSGGDDTDTQYF,TGTGCCAGCAGCCACTCCGGGACTTCAAGTGGAGGGGATGACACAGATACGCAGTATTTT
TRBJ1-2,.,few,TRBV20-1,CSASLQGPNYGYTF,TGCAGTGCTAGCTTACAGGGACCTAACTATGGCTACACCTTC
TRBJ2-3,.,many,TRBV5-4,CASTPDSSGPFSGQYF,TGTGCCAGCACCCCCGACTCCTCTGGCCCTTTTTCTGGGCAGTATTTT
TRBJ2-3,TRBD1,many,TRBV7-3,CASSSTGGGTDTQYF,TGTGCCAGCAGTTCGACAGGGGGAGGCACAGATACGCAGTATTTT
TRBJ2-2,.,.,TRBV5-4,CASSLGAGNTGELFF,TGTGCCAGCAGCTTAGGAGCGGGGAACACCGGGGAGCTGTTTTTT
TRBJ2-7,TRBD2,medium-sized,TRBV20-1,CSARDRLVTGGRDEQYF,TGCAGTGCTAGAGATCGGCTTGTGACGGGAGGAAGGGACGAGCAGTACTTC
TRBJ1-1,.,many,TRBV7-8,CASSSANRVMNTEAFF,TGTGCCAGCAGCTCAGCAAACAGGGTGATGAACACTGAAGCTTTCTTT
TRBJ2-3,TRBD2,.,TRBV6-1,CATASGGAGDTQYF,TGTGCCACCGCTAGCGGGGGGGCGGGAGATACGCAGTATTTT
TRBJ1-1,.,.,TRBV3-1,CASSLDFTTRTEAFF,TGTGCCAGCAGCCTGGATTTTACCACTAGGACTGAAGCTTTCTTT